This TCR beta chain originates from a study of vaccination and CD4 T cells after COVID-19. Per germline, CDR1 MDHEN and CDR2 SYDVKM. Trimming removed 10 bases from V and 0 bases from J, with 7 bases in between. CDR3 length equals 13 residues. Sequenced with the Oncomine TCR Beta short-read assay was DNA taken from cultured CD4+ T cells. TCRdb re-analysed the PCR reads in MiXCR, keeping a single row per CDR3 protein. This sample carries 9,500 to 15,000 distinct CDR3 sequences, 45% to 60% of them seen once, and the ten largest clones take more than 25%. Treatment: approximately 9-day PBMC culture with coronavirus spike peptide pools or control peptides (ViraFEST assay). Comment on this clonotype: Its cognate antigen is unknown.

The receptor's source is a human donor who had recovered from COVID-19. This chain connects TRBV28 to TRBJ2-6; D uncertain. Sequenced: CD4+ T cells from blood, cultured in vitro. The CDR3 region is CATRVSGANVLTF. CDR3 nucleotide sequence: TGTGCCACCAGAGTCTCTGGGGCCAACGTCCTGACTTTC.